This paragraph covers one T cell receptor (beta chain) sequence. The antigen remains undetermined. This entry comes from a study of cytomegalovirus exposure and HLA in healthy donors. Study background: Unique TCRs numbering some 80 million, obtained from HLA-typed donors, made up an early data release.

PCR involved 60 Vbeta and 13 Jbeta primers. The repertoire was sequenced with immunoSEQ multiplex PCR; TCRdb's copy has only in-frame clones and lacks some. Here the sample spans hundreds of thousands of clones, around four fifths being singletons. Study-level results: In vitro assays verified that a few CMV-associated chains recognized CMV antigens specifically. Owing to their indistinguishability, certain V segments, notably TRBV6-2 and TRBV6-3, were excluded. Fewer than 20,000 TCR beta sequences were associated with HLA alleles at 0.05 false discovery rate in a later analysis.

V shed 4 bases and J shed 0 bases, with 11 bases lying between them. This CDR3 is 15 amino acids long. Germline CDR1 is SGHKS and CDR2 is YYEKEE (reference sequence). The TCR comes from a woman aged 55-70 years in good health and CMV-seropositive. This chain uses TRBV5-5 with TRBJ2-1, with TRBD2 as a possible D gene (5 bases). Sample: PBMCs. CDR3 loop: CASSTGLSSYNEQFF. The CDR3 DNA sequence: TGTGCCAGCAGCACCGGACTGAGCTCCTACAATGAGCAGTTCTTC.